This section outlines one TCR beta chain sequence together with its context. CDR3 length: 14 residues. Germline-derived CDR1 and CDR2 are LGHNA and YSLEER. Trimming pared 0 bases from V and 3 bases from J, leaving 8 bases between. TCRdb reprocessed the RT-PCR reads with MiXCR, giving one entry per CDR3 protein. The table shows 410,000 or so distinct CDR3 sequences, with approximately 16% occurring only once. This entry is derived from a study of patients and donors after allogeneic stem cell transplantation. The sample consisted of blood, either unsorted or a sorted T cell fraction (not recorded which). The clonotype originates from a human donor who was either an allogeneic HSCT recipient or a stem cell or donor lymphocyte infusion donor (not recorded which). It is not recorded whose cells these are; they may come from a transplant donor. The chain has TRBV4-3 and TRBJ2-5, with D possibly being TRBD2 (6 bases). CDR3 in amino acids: CASSQDWGEETQYF. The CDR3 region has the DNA TGCGCCAGCAGCCAAGATTGGGGGGAAGAGACCCAGTACTTC.